This note documents a single T cell receptor (beta chain) sequence. The data stem from a study of control samples from healthy donors and cancer patients. Produced via immunoSEQ multiplex PCR; TCRdb's table is partial and in-frame only. The data show 100,000 to 150,000 clones, about nine tenths seen once. Looked up from germline, CDR1 is SNHLY and CDR2 is FYNNEI. V shed 3 bases and J shed 7 bases, with 16 bases lying between them. There are 14 residues in the CDR3. The chain recombines TRBV2 with TRBJ2-7, with D hard to call. The sequenced material came from blood. The TCR comes from a man aged 40-50 years in good health. The CDR3 region has the DNA TGTGCCAGCAGTGAGGACCGACCCCAAGGAGAGCAGTACTTC. Its protein product is CASSEDRPQGEQYF.